A selection of T cell receptor beta chains follows, all from one sample in a study of blood T cell repertoires in COVID-19. Profiling relied on immunoSEQ multiplex PCR, and the TCRdb table lists in-frame clones only, not all of them. The table records about 100,000 clones, around nine tenths of them present only once. Source material: peripheral blood. These receptors were collected from an older man with acute or convalescent COVID-19. Both conserved end residues are part of each CDR3. D genes are given only for firm matches. Expanded clones are given a class, and other clones once, few, many or no size at all.

TRBV27,-,-,TRBJ2-1,CASSRDTFSYNEQFF,TGTGCCAGCAGTAGGGACACCTTCTCCTACAATGAGCAGTTCTTC
TRBV27,-,-,TRBJ1-6,CASSPMDKGSPLHF,TGTGCCAGCAGTCCTATGGACAAGGGTTCACCCCTCCACTTT
TRBV28,-,-,TRBJ1-2,CASSPPQAWDYGYTF,TGTGCCAGCAGTCCACCACAGGCTTGGGACTATGGCTACACCTTC
TRBV5-1,once,TRBD2,TRBJ2-3,CASSGGTTSTDTQYF,TGCGCCAGCAGCGGGGGGACTACCAGCACAGATACGCAGTATTTT
TRBV5-5,-,-,TRBJ2-3,CASSLEHTRGNTDTQYF,TGTGCCAGCAGCTTGGAGCATACGAGGGGGAACACAGATACGCAGTATTTT
TRBV29-1,-,-,TRBJ2-5,CSVRGETQYF,TGCAGCGTTCGGGGAGAGACCCAGTACTTC
TRBV27,once,-,TRBJ2-7,CASSLLPQGSHEQYF,TGTGCCAGCAGTTTATTACCACAGGGCTCCCACGAGCAGTACTTC
TRBV18,-,TRBD2,TRBJ2-7,CASSSGVAGGSYEQYF,TGTGCCAGCTCATCGGGGGTAGCGGGAGGATCTTACGAGCAGTACTTC
TRBV6-2/TRBV6-3,-,TRBD2,TRBJ2-7,CASSTISGRRGEQYF,TGTGCCAGCAGCACCATTAGCGGGAGAAGAGGCGAGCAGTACTTC
TRBV5-1,once,-,TRBJ2-2,CASSFNSGNTGELFF,TGCGCCAGCAGCTTCAATTCCGGGAACACCGGGGAGCTGTTTTTT
TRBV5-4,-,-,TRBJ1-6,CASSGGQGGNSPLHF,TGTGCCAGCAGCGGCGGTCAGGGTGGGAATTCACCCCTCCACTTT
TRBV5-1,few,TRBD2,TRBJ2-1,CASSPGLAGDNEQFF,TGCGCCAGCAGCCCGGGACTAGCGGGAGACAATGAGCAGTTCTTC
TRBV5-1,-,TRBD1,TRBJ2-1,CASRPGTGVNEQFF,TGCGCCAGCAGACCCGGGACAGGGGTCAATGAGCAGTTCTTC
TRBV29-1,-,TRBD1,TRBJ2-7,CSVEKGQGNYEQYF,TGCAGCGTTGAAAAGGGACAGGGGAACTACGAGCAGTACTTC
TRBV28,-,TRBD2,TRBJ2-2,CASSLGGRSTGELFF,TGTGCCAGCAGTTTAGGCGGGAGATCCACCGGGGAGCTGTTTTTT
TRBV6-5,-,-,TRBJ1-5,CASSYREAQPQHF,TGTGCCAGCAGTTACAGGGAGGCTCAGCCCCAGCATTTT
TRBV3-1/TRBV3-2,-,-,TRBJ2-1,CASTASYGASSYNEQFF,TGTGCCAGCACCGCAAGTTATGGGGCTTCCTCCTACAATGAGCAGTTCTTC
TRBV29-1,few,-,TRBJ2-1,CSVGQIADEQFF,TGCAGCGTCGGACAGATCGCGGATGAGCAGTTCTTC
TRBV28,few,-,TRBJ2-1,CASSTAEGYNEQFF,TGTGCCAGCAGTACAGCGGAAGGGTACAATGAGCAGTTCTTC
TRBV13,-,-,TRBJ1-1,CASRPRGDTEAFF,TGTGCCAGCAGGCCTCGGGGGGACACTGAAGCTTTCTTT
TRBV2,-,-,TRBJ1-5,CASGQFSNQPQHF,TGTGCCAGCGGTCAGTTTAGCAATCAGCCCCAGCATTTT
TRBV10-3,few,-,TRBJ1-6,CAISESSGGRPLHF,TGTGCCATCAGTGAGTCGAGTGGAGGCCGACCCCTCCACTTT
TRBV2,-,TRBD1,TRBJ2-4,CASTLTGGGAKNIQYF,TGTGCCAGCACTTTGACAGGGGGGGGAGCCAAAAACATTCAGTACTTC
TRBV19,-,TRBD2,TRBJ2-3,CASSIGGMSTDTQYF,TGTGCCAGTAGTATCGGGGGGATGAGCACAGATACGCAGTATTTT
TRBV12-2,-,-,TRBJ1-1,CASRRDRPTSEAFF,TGTGCAAGTCGCCGAGACAGGCCTACCTCTGAAGCTTTCTTT
TRBV3-1/TRBV3-2,-,-,TRBJ2-3,CASSQVDSPGYGQYF,TGTGCCAGCAGCCAAGTGGACAGTCCGGGGTACGGGCAGTATTTT
TRBV6-2/TRBV6-3,-,TRBD1,TRBJ2-2,CASSSGQGASGNTGELFF,TGTGCCAGCAGTTCGGGACAGGGTGCTTCGGGGAACACCGGGGAGCTGTTTTTT
TRBV5-1,-,TRBD2,TRBJ2-1,CASSLWLAGNEQFF,TGCGCCAGCAGCTTGTGGCTAGCGGGTAATGAGCAGTTCTTC
TRBV7-2,-,-,TRBJ2-1,CASSLEIGIYNEQFF,TGTGCCAGCAGCTTAGAAATCGGGATCTACAATGAGCAGTTCTTC
TRBV18,few,-,TRBJ1-5,CASSPGEQQPQHF,TGTGCCAGCTCACCTGGGGAGCAGCAGCCCCAGCATTTT
TRBV7-3,-,TRBD1,TRBJ2-1,CASSPAGGTNEQFF,TGTGCCAGCAGCCCCGCAGGGGGCACCAATGAGCAGTTCTTC